This T cell receptor beta chain was identified during a study of T cell responses to AZD1222 COVID-19 vaccine. Whole-study findings and limits: Vaccine-related CD4 TCRs covered spike, predominating at 160-218 and 743-854. Just a handful of AZD1222 recipients were seropositive at baseline. The breadth and depth of Spike-specific TCRs increased once two AZD1222 doses had been given.

With respect to this clone: The antigen remains undetermined.

TCRdb's copy holds only in-frame clones and misses some; the assay was immunoSEQ multiplex PCR. The sample shows some 97,000 clones, around nine tenths of them seen only once. This CDR3 has 17 residues. The germline CDR1 and CDR2 sequences are SEHNR and FQNEAQ (reference sequence). V dropped 6 bases and J dropped 2; count of bases not matched to a gene: 11. The source of this sequence is an adult in good health. This chain links TRBV7-9 with TRBJ2-5; 11 bases are shared with TRBD1. The specimen comprised peripheral blood, sampled on day 0 of AZD1222 vaccination. CDR3 DNA sequence: TGTGCCAGCAGGAAGGGGACAGGGGGTAGAAGGCAAGAGACCCAGTACTTC. Translating it yields CASRKGTGGRRQETQYF.